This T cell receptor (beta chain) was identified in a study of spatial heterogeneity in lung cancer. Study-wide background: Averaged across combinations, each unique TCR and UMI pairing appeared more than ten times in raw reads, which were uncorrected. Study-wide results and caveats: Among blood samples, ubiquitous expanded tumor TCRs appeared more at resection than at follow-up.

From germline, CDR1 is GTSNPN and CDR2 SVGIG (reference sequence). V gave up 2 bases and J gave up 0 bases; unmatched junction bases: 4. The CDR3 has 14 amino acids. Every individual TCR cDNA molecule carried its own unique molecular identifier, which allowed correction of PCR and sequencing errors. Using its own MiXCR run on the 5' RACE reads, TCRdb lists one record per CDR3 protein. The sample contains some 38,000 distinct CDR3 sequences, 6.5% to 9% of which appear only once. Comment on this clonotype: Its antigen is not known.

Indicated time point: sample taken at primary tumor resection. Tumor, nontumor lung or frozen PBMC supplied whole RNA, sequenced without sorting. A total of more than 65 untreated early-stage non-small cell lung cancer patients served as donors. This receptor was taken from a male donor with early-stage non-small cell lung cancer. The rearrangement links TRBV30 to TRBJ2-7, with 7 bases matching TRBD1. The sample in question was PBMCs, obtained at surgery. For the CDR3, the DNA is TGTGCCTGGAGTCATTCAGGGGGCTCCTACGAGCAGTACTTC. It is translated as CAWSHSGGSYEQYF.